This T cell receptor beta chain was identified in a study of blood T cell repertoires in COVID-19. Looking at the study overall: COVID-19 samples collected from the United States, Italy and Spain covered acute and convalescent phases. The analysed material was cDNA or gDNA that came from T cells, B-cell-depleted T cells, or PBMCs.

Data came from immunoSEQ multiplex PCR; TCRdb stores just in-frame clones and leaves some out. This sample has about 260,000 clones; around nine tenths occur once, and the top ten carry over 1.5%. The clonotype was recovered from a young man with active or convalescent COVID-19. The sample comprised peripheral blood.

CDR3: CASSEHTGGGTYEQFF. DNA of the CDR3: TGTGCCAGCAGTGAACACACGGGGGGCGGTACGTATGAGCAGTTCTTC. The chain recombines TRBV6-1 with TRBJ2-1; D is perhaps TRBD2 (7 bases). Germline V lookup: CDR1 MNHNS, CDR2 SASEGT. The V end lost 2 bases, the J end lost 8 bases, and 19 bases lay between the germline ends. The CDR3 covers 16 residues.